This TCR beta chain derives from a study of identical twins. Study findings and constraints: The study found weaker excess twin sharing in beta out-of-frame sequences.

Notes on this clonotype: The antigen remains undetermined.

MiXCR was run by TCRdb on the 5' RACE reads, yielding one entry per CDR3 protein. Counted here are 400,000 to 550,000 distinct CDR3 sequences, more than 20% occurring once; the ten biggest clones make up roughly 2.8%. Germline lookup yields CDR1 SGHVS and CDR2 FQNEAQ. V lost 5 bases to trimming and J lost 8 bases, with 15 bases between them. The CDR3 has 13 amino acids. The same specimen was also included in a second study, on T cells expressing NK-cell markers. That source adds: T cells sorted in several experiments were restricted to alpha-beta TCR T cells by an anti-gamma-delta TCR antibody.

The chain couples TRBV7-8 to TRBJ1-1; D not resolved. The clonotype was recovered from a woman between 18 and 29 years old in good health. The sample taken for sequencing was CD4+ T cells sorted from blood. CDR3 DNA sequence: TGTGCCAGCAGCCTTGGACTCGAGTCCGAAGCTTTCTTT. It encodes CASSLGLESEAFF.